This T cell receptor (beta chain) appears in the sequencing data of a study of CXCR3-negative and CXCR3-positive naive CD8 T cells. Study information: Per-library TRB read counts averaged about 1.5 +/- 0.3 million, adding up to around 130 million in total. Notes on the study in general: Hydrophobicity of TRB CDR3s was greater in CXCR3-positive naive cells than in CXCR3-negative naive cells. TRBV-TRBJ usage was similar across naive CXCR3 subsets but distinct in memory cells. Whereas both naive subsets had comparably high diversity, memory CD8+ cells had much lower diversity.

The TRB libraries of cDNA were built by UMI-labeled 5' RACE. Each CDR3 protein gets one entry in TCRdb, which reprocessed the 5' RACE reads and gives no DNA. The ten most abundant clones cover around 4.8% of a sample with roughly 63,000 distinct CDR3 sequences. For this clonotype: Its antigen is as yet unknown.

The clonotype originates from a human donor in good health. Some clones in this sample may be carry-over from other donors' samples. The specimen was naive CXCR3+ CD8+ T cells from blood. Specified subset: CD45RO-CCR7+CD27+CD95- naive CD8+ T cells expressing CXCR3 (TNR3+).

CDR3 region: CASSRDLSYEQYF. The chain joins TRBV21-1 to TRBJ2-1; TCRdb returns TRBD1, unconfirmable since there is no DNA. TRBV21-1 is tagged as a pseudogene. CDR3 size: 13 residues.